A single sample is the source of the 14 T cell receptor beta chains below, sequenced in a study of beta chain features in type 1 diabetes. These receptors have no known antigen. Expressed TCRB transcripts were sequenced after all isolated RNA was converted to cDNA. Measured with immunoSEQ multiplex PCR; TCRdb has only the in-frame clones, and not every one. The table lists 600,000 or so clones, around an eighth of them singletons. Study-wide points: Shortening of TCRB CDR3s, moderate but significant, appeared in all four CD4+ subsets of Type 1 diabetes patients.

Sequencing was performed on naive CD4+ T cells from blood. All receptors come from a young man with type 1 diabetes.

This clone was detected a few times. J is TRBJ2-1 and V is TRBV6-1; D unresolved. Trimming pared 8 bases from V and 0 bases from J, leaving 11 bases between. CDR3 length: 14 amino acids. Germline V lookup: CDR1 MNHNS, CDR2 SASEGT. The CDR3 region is CASELPSSYNEQFF. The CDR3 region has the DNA TGTGCCAGCGAGCTCCCGAGCTCCTACAATGAGCAGTTCTTC.

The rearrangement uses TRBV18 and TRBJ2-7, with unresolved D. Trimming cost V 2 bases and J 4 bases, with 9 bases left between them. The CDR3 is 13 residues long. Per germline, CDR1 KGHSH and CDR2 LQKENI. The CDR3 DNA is TGTGCCAGCTCACCAACCACAGAGTACGAGCAGTACTTC. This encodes CASSPTTEYEQYF.

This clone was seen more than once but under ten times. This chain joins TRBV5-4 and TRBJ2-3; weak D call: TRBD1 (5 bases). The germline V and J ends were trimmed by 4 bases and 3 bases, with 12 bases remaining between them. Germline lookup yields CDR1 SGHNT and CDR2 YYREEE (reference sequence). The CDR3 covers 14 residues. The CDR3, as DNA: TGTGCCAGCAGCAGGGGCCCGGGTACAGATACGCAGTATTTT. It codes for CASSRGPGTDTQYF.

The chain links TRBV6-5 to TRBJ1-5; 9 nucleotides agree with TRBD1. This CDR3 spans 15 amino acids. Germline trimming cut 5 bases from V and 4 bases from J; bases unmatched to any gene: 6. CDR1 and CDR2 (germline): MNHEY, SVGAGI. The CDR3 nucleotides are TGTGCCAGCAGTGCACAGGGGGCTGGGAATCAGCCCCAGCATTTT. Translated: CASSAQGAGNQPQHF.

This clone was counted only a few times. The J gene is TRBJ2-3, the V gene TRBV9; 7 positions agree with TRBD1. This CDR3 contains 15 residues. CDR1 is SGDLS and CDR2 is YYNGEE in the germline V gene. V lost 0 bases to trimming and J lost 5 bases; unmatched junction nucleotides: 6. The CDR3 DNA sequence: TGTGCCAGCAGCGTAGGGCCAGGGGGTGTAGATACGCAGTATTTT. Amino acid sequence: CASSVGPGGVDTQYF.

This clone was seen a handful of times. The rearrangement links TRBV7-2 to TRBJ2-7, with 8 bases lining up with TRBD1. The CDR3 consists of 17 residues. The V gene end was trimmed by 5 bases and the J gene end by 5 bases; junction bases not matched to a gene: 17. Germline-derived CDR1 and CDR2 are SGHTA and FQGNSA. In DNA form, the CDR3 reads TGTGCCAGCAGCCCAACCCAGGGGGGCAGGGGGCGCAACGAGCAGTACTTC. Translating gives CASSPTQGGRGRNEQYF. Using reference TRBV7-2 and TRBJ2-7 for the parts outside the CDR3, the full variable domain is GAGVSQSPSNKVTEKGKDVELRCDPISGHTALYWYRQSLGQGLEFLIYFQGNSAPDKSGLPSDRFSAERTGGSVSTLTIQRTQQEDSAVYLCASSPTQGGRGRNEQYFGPGTRLTVT.

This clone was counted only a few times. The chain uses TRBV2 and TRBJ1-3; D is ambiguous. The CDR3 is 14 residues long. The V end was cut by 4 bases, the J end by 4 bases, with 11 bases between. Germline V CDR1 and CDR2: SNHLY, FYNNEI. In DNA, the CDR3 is TGTGCCAGCAGTGGACTGCTAGAGGGAAACACCATATATTTT. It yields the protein CASSGLLEGNTIYF.

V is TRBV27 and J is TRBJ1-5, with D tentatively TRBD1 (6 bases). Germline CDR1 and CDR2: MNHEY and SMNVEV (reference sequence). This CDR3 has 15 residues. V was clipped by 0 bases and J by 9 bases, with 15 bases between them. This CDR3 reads CASSLSGTLRGPQHF. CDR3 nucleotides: TGTGCCAGCAGTTTATCAGGGACATTGCGGGGGCCCCAGCATTTT.

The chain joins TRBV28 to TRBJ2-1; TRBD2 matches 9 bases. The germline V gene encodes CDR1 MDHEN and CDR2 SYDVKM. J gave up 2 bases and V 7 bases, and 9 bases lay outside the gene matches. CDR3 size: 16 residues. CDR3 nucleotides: TGTGCCAGCACCCTCTCAAGCGGGGGGCCCTACAATGAGCAGTTCTTC. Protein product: CASTLSSGGPYNEQFF.

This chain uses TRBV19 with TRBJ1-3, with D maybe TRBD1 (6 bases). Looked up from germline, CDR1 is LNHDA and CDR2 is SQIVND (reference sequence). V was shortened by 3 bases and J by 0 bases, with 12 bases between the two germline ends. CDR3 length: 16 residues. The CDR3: CASSIGQLLSGNTIYF. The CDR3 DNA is TGTGCCAGTAGTATCGGACAGTTACTCTCTGGAAACACCATATATTTT.

The CDR3 spells CASTPRQGEETQYF. The CDR3 nucleotides are TGCGCCAGCACCCCCCGGCAGGGGGAGGAGACCCAGTACTTC. V usage is TRBV5-1 and J usage is TRBJ2-5, with 7 bases that match TRBD1. CDR3 length: 14 amino acids. Germline loops: CDR1 SGHRS, CDR2 YFSETQ. J gave up 5 bases and V 6 bases, and 10 bases lay outside the gene matches.

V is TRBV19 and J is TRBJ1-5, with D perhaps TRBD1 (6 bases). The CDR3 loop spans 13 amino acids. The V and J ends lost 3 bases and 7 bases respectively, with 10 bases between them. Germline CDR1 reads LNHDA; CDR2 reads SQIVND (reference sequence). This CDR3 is CASSMIGGQPQHF. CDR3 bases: TGTGCCAGTAGTATGATCGGGGGCCAGCCCCAGCATTTT.

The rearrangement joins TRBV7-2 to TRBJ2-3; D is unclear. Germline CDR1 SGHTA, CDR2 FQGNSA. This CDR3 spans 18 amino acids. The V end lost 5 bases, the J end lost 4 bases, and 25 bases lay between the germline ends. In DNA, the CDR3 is TGTGCCAGCAGCCTGTCGCCCTATACCTCACGTGCGCCAGATACGCAGTATTTT. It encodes CASSLSPYTSRAPDTQYF.

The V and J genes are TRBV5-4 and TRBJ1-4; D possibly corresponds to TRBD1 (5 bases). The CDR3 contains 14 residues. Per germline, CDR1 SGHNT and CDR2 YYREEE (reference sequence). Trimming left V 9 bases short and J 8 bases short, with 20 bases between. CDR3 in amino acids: CAMGDSRGGEKLFF. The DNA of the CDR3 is TGTGCCATGGGGGACTCCCGTGGCGGAGAAAAACTGTTTTTT.